A selection of T cell receptor beta chains follows, all from one sample in a study of blood T cell repertoires in COVID-19. Clones were read by immunoSEQ multiplex PCR, and TCRdb kept only the in-frame ones, dropping some. The sample lists about 94,000 clones; 80% were seen once. Sequenced input: peripheral blood. The source of these receptors is a human donor in a cohort sampled during active COVID-19. Each CDR3 is given with its conserved first and last residue. A D gene is named only where the DNA matches it firmly. Size tells how often a clone was seen (once, few, many) or the class of an expanded clone, and some rows leave it out.

D,V,size,J,DNA,CDR3
NA,TRBV11-2,NA,TRBJ1-1,TGTGCCAGCAGCTTAGTCGTAGGCAAGGGGACTGAAGCTTTCTTT,CASSLVVGKGTEAFF
TRBD2,TRBV18,once,TRBJ2-1,TGTGCCAGCTCAGCCCTAGGAGCGGGAGGGCCCCACAATGAGCAGTTCTTC,CASSALGAGGPHNEQFF
NA,TRBV14,NA,TRBJ2-3,TGTGCCAGCAGCCACATCGGGGGTACAGATACGCAGTATTTT,CASSHIGGTDTQYF
NA,TRBV11-2,NA,TRBJ1-4,TGTGCCAGCAGCTTAATTAGGGGATCGGGCATTAATGAAAAACTGTTTTTT,CASSLIRGSGINEKLFF
NA,TRBV19,NA,TRBJ1-1,TGTGCCAGTAGTGAACCCGGGGGGGATTCCGAAGCTTTCTTT,CASSEPGGDSEAFF
NA,TRBV11-1,NA,TRBJ2-5,TGTGCCAGCAGCTTAGAATTTCAGGGTTTGGAGACCCAGTACTTC,CASSLEFQGLETQYF
TRBD1,TRBV3-1/TRBV3-2,NA,TRBJ2-2,TGTGCCAGCAGACCTCAAACAGGGGGATACACCGGGGAGCTGTTTTTT,CASRPQTGGYTGELFF
NA,TRBV7-2,NA,TRBJ2-7,TGTGCCAGCAGCCCCATGGGGGGGCCTTACGAGCAGTACTTC,CASSPMGGPYEQYF
NA,TRBV5-1,NA,TRBJ1-1,TGCGCCAGCAGCCCAAGACAGACGAACACTGAAGCTTTCTTT,CASSPRQTNTEAFF
TRBD1,TRBV3-1/TRBV3-2,few,TRBJ1-2,TGTGCCAGCAGCCACCTCAGGGGGCGCGGCTATGGCTACACCTTC,CASSHLRGRGYGYTF
TRBD1,TRBV5-1,NA,TRBJ1-4,TGCGCCAGCAGCCGGGACAGGGAGAGGGCTAATGAAAAACTGTTTTTT,CASSRDRERANEKLFF